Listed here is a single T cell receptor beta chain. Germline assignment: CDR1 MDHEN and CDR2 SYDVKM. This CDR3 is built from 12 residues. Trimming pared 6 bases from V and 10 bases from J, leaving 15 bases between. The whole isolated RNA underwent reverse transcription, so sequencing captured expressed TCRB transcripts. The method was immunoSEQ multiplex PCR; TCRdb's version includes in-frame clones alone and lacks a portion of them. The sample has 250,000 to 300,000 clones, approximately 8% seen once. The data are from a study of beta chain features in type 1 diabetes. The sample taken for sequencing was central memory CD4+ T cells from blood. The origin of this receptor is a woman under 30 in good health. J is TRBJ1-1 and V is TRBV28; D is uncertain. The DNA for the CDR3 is TGTGCCAGCAGCTTACTACGGGCCCGAGCTTTCTTT. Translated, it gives CASSLLRARAFF.